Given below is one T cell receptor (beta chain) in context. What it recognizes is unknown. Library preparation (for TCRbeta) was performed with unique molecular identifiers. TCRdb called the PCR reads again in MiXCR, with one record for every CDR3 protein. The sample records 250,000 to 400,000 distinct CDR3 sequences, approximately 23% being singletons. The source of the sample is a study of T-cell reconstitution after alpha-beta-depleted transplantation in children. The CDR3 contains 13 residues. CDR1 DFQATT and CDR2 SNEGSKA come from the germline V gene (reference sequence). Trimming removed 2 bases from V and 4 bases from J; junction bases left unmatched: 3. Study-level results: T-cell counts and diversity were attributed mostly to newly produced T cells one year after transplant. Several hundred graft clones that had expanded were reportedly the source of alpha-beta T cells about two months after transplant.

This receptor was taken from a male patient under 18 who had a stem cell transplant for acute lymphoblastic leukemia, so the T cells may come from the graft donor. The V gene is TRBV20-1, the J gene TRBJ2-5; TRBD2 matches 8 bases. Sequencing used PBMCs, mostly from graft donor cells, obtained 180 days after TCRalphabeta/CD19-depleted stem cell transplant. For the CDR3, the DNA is TGCAGTGCTAGAACGGGAGGGCGAGAGACCCAGTACTTC. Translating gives CSARTGGRETQYF.